The entry below gives a single T cell receptor beta chain sequence along with its context. Across about two dozen US areas, participants ranged in age from roughly 18 to 95 years. Cohorts were assigned according to the clinical history that participants reported. The data stem from a study of blood T cell repertoires in COVID-19. Turning to the study itself: PBMCs, B-cell-depleted T cells, or T cells provided the cDNA or gDNA that made up the material.

Per the original data handling: Estimation of nucleated cell counts was performed using reference gene primer amplification. Data came from immunoSEQ multiplex PCR; TCRdb stores just in-frame clones and leaves some out. V and J calls and clone size are as listed in that table; D and trimming were resolved from the DNA. The sample shows about 410,000 clones, 90% of them seen only once. V gave up 5 bases and J gave up 0 bases; unmatched junction bases: 1. The germline gives CDR1 WNHNN, CDR2 SYGVQD (reference sequence). This CDR3 spans 13 amino acids. The receptor's source is a man between 18 and 29 years old who had recovered from COVID-19. The sequencing input was PBMCs or T cells enriched from blood (not recorded which). The chain uses TRBV10-1 and TRBJ2-7, with 7 bases that match TRBD2. CDR3 in DNA: TGCGCCAGCAGTCCTAGCGGCTCCTACGAGCAGTACTTC. Its translation is CASSPSGSYEQYF.